This T cell receptor (beta chain) was captured by sequencing in a study of blood T cell repertoires in COVID-19. The CDR3 is 12 amino acids. The V gene lost 7 bases and the J gene lost 4 bases, with 8 bases spanning the gap. Germline CDR1 reads SEHNR; CDR2 reads FQNEAQ (reference sequence). TCRdb's copy holds only in-frame clones and misses some; the assay was immunoSEQ multiplex PCR. The data show about 280,000 clones, around 91% seen once. This TCR derives from a woman aged 18-30 years with acute COVID-19. The V call is TRBV7-9, the J call TRBJ2-1, with D uncertain. Sequencing was done on a sample of PBMCs or T cells enriched from blood (not recorded which). CDR3 in DNA: TGTGCCAGCAACTATAGATACAATGAGCAGTTCTTC. This gives the protein CASNYRYNEQFF. Drawing the rest from reference TRBV7-9 and TRBJ2-1, the complete variable domain is DTGVSQNPRHKITKRGQNVTFRCDPISEHNRLYWYRQTLGQGPEFLTYFQNEAQLEKSRLLSDRFSAERPKGSFSTLEIQRTEQGDSAMYLCASNYRYNEQFFGPGTRLTVL.